Listed here are 28 T cell receptor beta chains from one sample, sequenced in a study of blood T cell repertoires in COVID-19. Sequencing was performed with immunoSEQ multiplex PCR; in TCRdb, only in-frame clones are kept and a portion is missing. Seen here are fewer than 200,000 clones, approximately 80% observed once, and the top ten hold 15% to 20%. Sequencing was done on a sample of PBMCs or T cells enriched from blood (not recorded which). The receptor set was obtained from a woman aged 50 to 65 who had recovered from COVID-19.

The genes are TRBV19 and TRBJ1-1; 7 bases match TRBD1. CDR3 size: 13 residues. The trim removed 6 bases at V and 0 bases at J, leaving 1 base unmatched. The germline V gene has CDR1 LNHDA and CDR2 SQIVND (reference sequence). The CDR3 nucleotides are TGTGCCAGTAGGGGACAGATGAACACTGAAGCTTTCTTT. This codes for CASRGQMNTEAFF. The variable domain in full, with the rest retrieved from reference TRBV19 and TRBJ1-1, is DGGITQSPKYLFRKEGQNVTLSCEQNLNHDAMYWYRQDPGQGLRLIYYSQIVNDFQKGDIAEGYSVSREKKESFPLTVTSAQKNPTAFYLCASRGQMNTEAFFGQGTRLTVV.

V and J are TRBV4-3 and TRBJ2-7; TRBD1 matches at 8 bases. With V trimmed by 4 bases and J by 1 base, 3 bases remained unmatched. CDR3 length: 14 amino acids. CDR1 and CDR2 from the germline V gene are LGHNA and YSLEER. The CDR3 coding sequence is TGCGCCAGCAGCCCGACAGGGGTTTCCTACGAGCAGTACTTC. Encoded protein: CASSPTGVSYEQYF.

The chain joins TRBV28 to TRBJ1-3; the D gene is possibly TRBD1 (5 bases). V dropped 4 bases and J dropped 0 bases, with 13 bases sitting between them. CDR3 length equals 16 residues. Germline V gene sequence: CDR1 MDHEN, CDR2 SYDVKM. CDR3 residues: CASSSPGGGSGNTIYF. The CDR3 coding sequence is TGTGCCAGCAGTTCTCCGGGCGGGGGCTCTGGAAACACCATATATTTT.

The chain combines TRBV11-2 with TRBJ2-7; 8 positions match TRBD2. Germline values: CDR1 SGHAT, CDR2 FQNNGV. CDR3 length equals 16 residues. V lost 5 bases, J lost 4 bases, and 13 bases stayed unmatched. The CDR3 loop is CASSPRAASGLYEQYF. The CDR3 DNA reads as TGTGCCAGCAGCCCCCGCGCCGCTAGCGGGCTTTACGAGCAGTACTTC.

The V and J genes are TRBV6-5 and TRBJ1-2, with 10 nucleotides matching TRBD1. The V gene end was trimmed by 4 bases and the J gene end by 6 bases; junction bases not matched to a gene: 2. The CDR3 covers 13 residues. Germline CDR1 and CDR2: MNHEY and SVGAGI. This CDR3 is CASSSGTGDGYTF. The CDR3 bases are TGTGCCAGCAGTTCCGGGACAGGGGATGGCTACACCTTC.

The chain carries TRBV25-1 and TRBJ2-7, with TRBD2 matching 11 bases. Germline loops: CDR1 MGHDK, CDR2 SYGVNS. This CDR3 has 13 amino acids. V lost 6 bases, J lost 3 bases, and 1 base stayed unmatched. The CDR3 loop is CASRGTSGYEQYF. The CDR3 DNA reads TGTGCCAGCAGAGGGACTAGCGGCTACGAGCAGTACTTC.

J is TRBJ1-1 and V is TRBV11-2, with a tentative D call TRBD1 (5 bases). Germline loops: CDR1 SGHAT, CDR2 FQNNGV. V was pared by 5 bases and J by 7 bases, with 11 bases between. The CDR3 totals 12 residues. Here the CDR3 DNA reads TGTGCCAGCAGCAAGTCGGGGGTTGAAGCTTTCTTT. It translates to CASSKSGVEAFF. The full variable domain, rest sourced from reference TRBV11-2 and TRBJ1-1, is EAGVAQSPRYKIIEKRQSVAFWCNPISGHATLYWYQQILGQGPKLLIQFQNNGVVDDSQLPKDRFSAERLKGVDSTLKIQPAKLEDSAVYLCASSKSGVEAFFGQGTRLTVV.

The gene calls are TRBV5-6 and TRBJ1-4, with D tentatively TRBD1 (5 bases). Germline V gene sequence: CDR1 SGHDT, CDR2 YYEEEE. V gave up 0 bases and J gave up 1 base, with 7 bases separating them. The CDR3 is made up of 15 amino acids. The CDR3 region is CASSLGQGTNEKLFF. For the CDR3, the DNA is TGTGCCAGCAGCTTGGGGCAGGGAACTAATGAAAAACTGTTTTTT.

This clone has only a few counts. Within the sample, other DNA sequences also encode this same CDR3. The chain combines TRBV5-1 with TRBJ1-5; D is perhaps TRBD1 (6 bases). Germline V gives CDR1 SGHRS, CDR2 YFSETQ. Trimming left V 0 bases short and J 4 bases short, with 11 bases between. This CDR3 is built from 15 residues. The DNA of the CDR3 is TGCGCCAGCAGCTTGGGGCAGGGGTTTAATCAGCCCCAGCATTTT. Translation gives CASSLGQGFNQPQHF.

The chain carries TRBV5-1 and TRBJ1-2; D is possibly TRBD1 (5 bases). From germline, CDR1 is SGHRS and CDR2 YFSETQ. The CDR3 loop spans 13 amino acids. Between the trimmed V and J ends, which lost 0 bases and 4 bases, there was a span of 7 bases. CDR3 DNA sequence: TGCGCCAGCAGCTTGGCACAGGTCTATGGCTACACCTTC. The encoded protein is CASSLAQVYGYTF. Drawing the rest from reference TRBV5-1 and TRBJ1-2, the complete variable domain is KAGVTQTPRYLIKTRGQQVTLSCSPISGHRSVSWYQQTPGQGLQFLFEYFSETQRNKGNFPGRFSGRQFSNSRSEMNVSTLELGDSALYLCASSLAQVYGYTFGSGTRLTVV.

The V and J genes are TRBV28 and TRBJ2-5, with 7 bases matching TRBD2. Germline CDR1 MDHEN, CDR2 SYDVKM. CDR3 length: 14 residues. Trimming removed 7 bases from V and 3 bases from J; junction bases left unmatched: 8. The DNA of the CDR3 is TGTGCCAGCATTCCGGGACTACCGAAAGAGACCCAGTACTTC. The encoded protein is CASIPGLPKETQYF.

The chain joins TRBV19 to TRBJ1-2; D remains ambiguous. The CDR3 spans 13 residues. The V end lost 5 bases, the J end lost 2 bases, and 9 bases lay between the germline ends. Germline lookup yields CDR1 LNHDA and CDR2 SQIVND (reference sequence). For the CDR3, the DNA is TGTGCCAGTAGTTCGACTGGAAACTATGGCTACACCTTC. Translation: CASSSTGNYGYTF.

This sequence joins TRBV9 and TRBJ2-1, with 8 positions matching TRBD2. V shed 3 bases and J 7 bases; nucleotides not matched to a gene: 9. Germline V gene lookup returns CDR1 SGDLS and CDR2 YYNGEE. This CDR3 contains 15 residues. The CDR3 reads CASSAGLVALNEQFF. The CDR3 nucleotides read TGTGCCAGCAGCGCGGGACTAGTGGCGTTGAATGAGCAGTTCTTC.

The chain is built from TRBV4-3 and TRBJ2-1; 9 bases are shared with TRBD2. Germline lookup yields CDR1 LGHNA and CDR2 YSLEER. This CDR3 is built from 15 residues. The V and J ends lost 0 bases and 5 bases, in that order; junction bases with no gene match: 2. The CDR3 reads CASSQDSGSNNEQFF. In DNA form, the CDR3 reads TGCGCCAGCAGCCAAGATAGCGGGAGTAACAATGAGCAGTTCTTC.

This clone has a single count. The chain has TRBV27 and TRBJ1-2, with TRBD1 matching 8 bases. Germline CDR1 MNHEY, CDR2 SMNVEV (reference sequence). This CDR3 is built from 15 residues. The J segment lost 4 bases and the V segment lost 6 bases, leaving 10 bases of the junction unmatched. The CDR3 DNA is TGTGCCAGCAGGGCCAGGGGGCTCTCCCCCTATGGCTACACCTTC. Its protein is CASRARGLSPYGYTF.

V usage is TRBV9 and J usage is TRBJ2-3; D not certain. CDR1 and CDR2 (germline): SGDLS, YYNGEE. This CDR3 region has 14 residues. The V end lost 4 bases, the J end lost 2 bases, and 11 bases lay between the germline ends. The CDR3 loop reads CASSLGRVTDTQYF. CDR3 DNA sequence: TGTGCCAGCAGCTTAGGCCGGGTCACAGATACGCAGTATTTT.

The chain carries TRBV7-8 and TRBJ2-5, with 8 bases fitting TRBD2. Germline trimming cut 8 bases from V and 0 bases from J; bases unmatched to any gene: 5. Germline V gene data show CDR1 as SGHVS and CDR2 as FQNEAQ. This CDR3 has 14 residues. CDR3 sequence (DNA): TGTGCCAGCGACCCCGGGAGGGACCAAGAGACCCAGTACTTC. As protein: CASDPGRDQETQYF.

This chain joins TRBV4-3 and TRBJ1-4; no clear D gene. Germline CDR1 and CDR2: LGHNA and YSLEER. The CDR3 is 12 amino acids. Trimming cost V 5 bases and J 8 bases, with 9 bases left between them. The CDR3 nucleotides are TGCGCCAGCAGCGAAAGAGGGGAAAAACTGTTTTTT. Translation gives CASSERGEKLFF.

V usage is TRBV2 and J usage is TRBJ1-4, with unresolved D. The V end lost 5 bases, the J end lost 4 bases, and 5 bases lay between the germline ends. CDR1 is SNHLY, CDR2 FYNNEI, per germline. This CDR3 has 12 residues. For the CDR3, the DNA is TGTGCCAGCAGTCCACTTAATGAAAAACTGTTTTTT. This encodes CASSPLNEKLFF.

CDR3 in DNA: TGTGCCAGCAGCTCAGACCCTCCCGGACAGGGGGCGACGACCGGGGAGCTGTTTTTT. Protein sequence: CASSSDPPGQGATTGELFF. This chain joins TRBV11-3 and TRBJ2-2; TRBD1 agrees at 11 bases. This CDR3 is built from 19 residues. Germline V CDR1 and CDR2: SGHNT, YENEEA. The V and J ends lost 4 bases and 5 bases, in that order; junction bases with no gene match: 15.

The chain employs TRBV18 and TRBJ1-2; D is unresolved. The CDR3 has 13 residues. Trimming left V 1 base short and J 6 bases short, with 9 bases between. Germline CDR1 and CDR2: KGHSH and LQKENI. CDR3 DNA sequence: TGTGCCAGCTCACCACGAGGCGATGATGGCTACACCTTC. This gives the protein CASSPRGDDGYTF.

The rearrangement links TRBV5-1 to TRBJ2-3; 11 bases align to TRBD2. The germline CDR1 and CDR2 sequences are SGHRS and YFSETQ. After removal of 0 bases from V and 5 bases from J, the junction contained 8 bases not matched to a gene. The CDR3 is 17 amino acids. The CDR3 protein is CASSLGVLAGEGDTQYF. CDR3 coding DNA: TGCGCCAGCAGCTTGGGCGTACTAGCGGGAGAGGGAGATACGCAGTATTTT.

The chain links TRBV7-2 to TRBJ2-5; 11 bases are a match to TRBD2. The CDR3 spans 18 residues. The V and J ends lost 5 bases and 2 bases, in that order; junction bases with no gene match: 13. Germline lookup yields CDR1 SGHTA and CDR2 FQGNSA. CDR3 bases: TGTGCCAGCAGCCAGGAGGTAGTAGCGGGAGGGTCACAAGAGACCCAGTACTTC. This gives the protein CASSQEVVAGGSQETQYF.

V gene TRBV5-1 combines with J gene TRBJ1-1; perhaps TRBD1 as D (6 bases). V was cut by 0 bases and J by 4 bases, with 10 bases left in between. CDR1 and CDR2 (germline): SGHRS, YFSETQ. CDR3 length: 14 residues. The CDR3 protein is CASSLEVRGTEAFF. The CDR3 region has the DNA TGCGCCAGCAGCTTGGAAGTCAGGGGCACTGAAGCTTTCTTT.

The chain couples TRBV19 to TRBJ2-2, with TRBD2 identical over 10 bases. CDR1 and CDR2 from the germline V gene are LNHDA and SQIVND (reference sequence). V was pared by 2 bases and J by 8 bases, with 5 bases of the junction left unmatched. The CDR3 extends over 15 amino acids. The CDR3 reads CASSILAGERGELFF. The DNA for the CDR3 is TGTGCCAGTAGTATACTAGCGGGAGAGAGGGGGGAGCTGTTTTTT.

To note about this clone: The same CDR3 is also encoded by other DNA sequences in this sample. This chain links TRBV6-1 with TRBJ2-7, with 9 positions matching TRBD1. Unmatched junction bases numbered 2, after V lost 2 bases and J lost 3 bases. Germline-derived CDR1 and CDR2 are MNHNS and SASEGT. The CDR3 length is 14 residues. The CDR3 DNA follows: TGTGCCAGCAGTGAAATGGACAGGGGCTACGAGCAGTACTTC. Amino acid sequence: CASSEMDRGYEQYF.

The chain carries TRBV5-6 and TRBJ2-1; 12 positions agree with TRBD2. V shed 3 bases and J 6 bases; nucleotides not matched to a gene: 4. Germline CDR1 reads SGHDT; CDR2 reads YYEEEE. This CDR3 is 15 amino acids long. CDR3 sequence reads: CASSSASGRANEQFF. In DNA form, the CDR3 reads TGTGCCAGCAGCTCAGCTAGCGGGAGGGCCAATGAGCAGTTCTTC.

The chain joins TRBV5-1 to TRBJ1-6; D perhaps matches TRBD1 (5 bases). This CDR3 is 13 amino acids long. Germline V CDR1 and CDR2: SGHRS, YFSETQ. Trimming shortened V by 2 bases and J by 12 bases, and 12 bases separated the two germline ends. The CDR3 here is CASSFGQGLPLHF. CDR3 in DNA: TGCGCCAGCAGCTTTGGTCAGGGCTTACCCCTCCACTTT.